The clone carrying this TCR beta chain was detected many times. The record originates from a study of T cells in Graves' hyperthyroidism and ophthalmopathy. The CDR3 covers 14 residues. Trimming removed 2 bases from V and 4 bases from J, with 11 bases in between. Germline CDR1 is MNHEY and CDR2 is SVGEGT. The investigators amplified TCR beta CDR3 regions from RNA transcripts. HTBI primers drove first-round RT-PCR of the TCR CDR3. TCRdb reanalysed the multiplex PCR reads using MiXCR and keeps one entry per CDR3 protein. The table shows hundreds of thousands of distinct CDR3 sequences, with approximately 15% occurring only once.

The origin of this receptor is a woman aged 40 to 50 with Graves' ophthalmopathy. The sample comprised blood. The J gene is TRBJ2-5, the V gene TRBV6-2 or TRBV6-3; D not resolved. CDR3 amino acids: CASSYTGRIETQYF. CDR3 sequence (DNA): TGTGCCAGCAGTTACACGGGCAGGATAGAGACCCAGTACTTC.